A selection of T cell receptor beta chains follows, all from one sample in a study of cytomegalovirus exposure and HLA in healthy donors. The method was immunoSEQ multiplex PCR; TCRdb's version includes in-frame clones alone and lacks a portion of them. In the table there are under 150,000 clones, approximately 83% of which are singletons. Material: PBMCs. These TCRs come from a girl aged 2 to 9 in good health and CMV-seronegative. CDR3s include the opening cysteine and the closing phenylalanine or tryptophan. The D gene is left open where the match is weak. Size values are once, few and many counts, or a class for expanded clones, and some rows have none.

CDR3 DNA	CDR3 protein	V gene	J gene	clone size	D gene
TGTGCCAGCAGCCGGGACAGGGATGAAAAACTGTTTTTT	CASSRDRDEKLFF	TRBV7-6	TRBJ1-4	NA	TRBD1
TGTGCCAGCAGTGGTCAGCGGGGGGGTAACTACGAGCAGTACTTC	CASSGQRGGNYEQYF	TRBV6-1	TRBJ2-7	NA	TRBD2
TGTGCCAGCAGTGCGTACAGGGGAACCCAGGATACGCAGTATTTT	CASSAYRGTQDTQYF	TRBV6-1	TRBJ2-3	few	TRBD1
TGTGCCAGCAGCTTGGGGTCACAGACTAATTCACCCCTCCACTTT	CASSLGSQTNSPLHF	TRBV5-4	TRBJ1-6	NA	NA
TGCAGCGCCCGCCTAGGTGGGAACACTGAAGCTTTCTTT	CSARLGGNTEAFF	TRBV29-1	TRBJ1-1	once	NA
TGTGCCAGCAGTCCGGACAGGTTCTACGAGCAGTACTTC	CASSPDRFYEQYF	TRBV27	TRBJ2-7	NA	TRBD1
TGTGCCAGCAGCAAGCGGACAGGGGGAGGTGAGACCCAGTACTTC	CASSKRTGGGETQYF	TRBV7-8	TRBJ2-5	NA	TRBD1
TGCGCCAGCAGCCTCCCCGGGACAGAACAAGAGACCCAGTACTTC	CASSLPGTEQETQYF	TRBV5-1	TRBJ2-5	NA	TRBD1
TGCGCCAGCAGCCTTCCTCAGGGGGACACTGAAGCTTTCTTT	CASSLPQGDTEAFF	TRBV5-1	TRBJ1-1	NA	TRBD1
TGCGCCAGTTTAGATCTGTCTTTACCGGGACCCCGACTAGCGGGAGGAACCGGGGAGCTGTTTTTT	CASLDLSLPGPRLAGGTGELFF	TRBV23-1	TRBJ2-2	once	TRBD2
TGTGCCAGCAGTATAACATTCGGGGTTGAGCAGTTCTTC	CASSITFGVEQFF	TRBV27	TRBJ2-1	NA	NA
TGTGCCAGCAGCTTAGGGACTAGCTTTCCCTACGAGCAGTACTTC	CASSLGTSFPYEQYF	TRBV7-2	TRBJ2-7	NA	TRBD2
TGTGCCAGTAGTATAGGGGCTAGCGGCTCCTACGAGCAGTACTTC	CASSIGASGSYEQYF	TRBV19	TRBJ2-7	NA	TRBD2
TGTGCCAGTACCGACAACTTAAGCAGGGGAAAGTTGGCTGAAGCTTTCTTT	CASTDNLSRGKLAEAFF	TRBV19	TRBJ1-1	few	NA
TGTGCCAGCAGTGGAGTTAGCGGGGGGGCCCAAGAGCAGTACTTC	CASSGVSGGAQEQYF	TRBV6-5	TRBJ2-5	NA	TRBD2
TGTGCCAGCAGCCAAGTTTTTCATGACAGAGAAAAACTGTTTTTT	CASSQVFHDREKLFF	TRBV4-2	TRBJ1-4	NA	NA
TGTGCCAGCAGCGGAACAGGGGGCAATGAGCAGTTCTTC	CASSGTGGNEQFF	TRBV9	TRBJ2-1	NA	TRBD1
TGTGCCAGCAGAATAAGGGGCAGAGGCCCTGAAGCTTTCTTT	CASRIRGRGPEAFF	TRBV2	TRBJ1-1	once	NA